Listed below are T cell receptor beta chains from one sample, sequenced in a study of technical replicates of blood from a few donors. Assay: immunoSEQ multiplex PCR; the TCRdb copy retains only in-frame clones and omits some. Of 65,000 to 95,000 clones listed, roughly 93% are singletons. Material: T cells isolated from PBMCs. The receptor set was obtained from a human donor in good health. CDR3s include the opening cysteine and the closing phenylalanine or tryptophan. The D gene is left open where the match is weak.

d_call,j_call,cdr3_length,v_call,cdr3_nt,cdr3_aa
NA,TRBJ1-1,17,TRBV19,TGTGCCAGTAGTATCGCCAGGGCTCGTACCTACAGGACTGAAGCTTTCTTT,CASSIARARTYRTEAFF
NA,TRBJ1-4,15,TRBV6-6,TGTGCCAGCAGTGACCGGGGGGGGCTTACGGAAAAACTGTTTTTT,CASSDRGGLTEKLFF
TRBD2,TRBJ2-7,14,TRBV5-4,TGTGCCAGCAGCGTTCTAGCGGGAGTGGACGAGCAGTACTTC,CASSVLAGVDEQYF
TRBD2,TRBJ2-1,18,TRBV14,TGTGCCAGCACCCGAGGAGGGCGCGGGGGGGCGAGTTACAATGAGCAGTTCTTC,CASTRGGRGGASYNEQFF
TRBD2,TRBJ2-5,17,TRBV28,TGTGCCAGCAATGGCGCAGGGCTAGCGGGAGTAGTCGAGACCCAGTACTTC,CASNGAGLAGVVETQYF
NA,TRBJ1-1,12,TRBV10-1,TGCGCCAGCAGTGACACTACAGGGGAAGCTTTCTTT,CASSDTTGEAFF
TRBD2,TRBJ2-7,15,TRBV7-2,TGTGCCAGCAGCCCCGTCGGCGGGAGCTTCTACGAGCAGTACTTC,CASSPVGGSFYEQYF
NA,TRBJ1-5,13,TRBV7-3,TGTGCCAGCAGCTTATACAGTCATCAGCCCCAGCATTTT,CASSLYSHQPQHF
NA,TRBJ2-4,16,TRBV9,TGTGCCAGCAGCCCTCTAGCTCTCTCAGCCAAAAACATTCAGTACTTC,CASSPLALSAKNIQYF
TRBD1,TRBJ1-1,14,TRBV6-1,TGTGCCAGCCTCAACCACGGGACAGGGGGTGAAGCTTTCTTT,CASLNHGTGGEAFF
TRBD1,TRBJ1-4,20,TRBV28,TGTGCCAGCAGTTTAAATAGTGGGGACAGTTGGAGTGCAACTAATGAAAAACTGTTTTTT,CASSLNSGDSWSATNEKLFF
TRBD2,TRBJ2-7,13,TRBV5-1,TGCGCCAGCAGCTTAGCGGGAGTCTACGAGCAGTACTTC,CASSLAGVYEQYF